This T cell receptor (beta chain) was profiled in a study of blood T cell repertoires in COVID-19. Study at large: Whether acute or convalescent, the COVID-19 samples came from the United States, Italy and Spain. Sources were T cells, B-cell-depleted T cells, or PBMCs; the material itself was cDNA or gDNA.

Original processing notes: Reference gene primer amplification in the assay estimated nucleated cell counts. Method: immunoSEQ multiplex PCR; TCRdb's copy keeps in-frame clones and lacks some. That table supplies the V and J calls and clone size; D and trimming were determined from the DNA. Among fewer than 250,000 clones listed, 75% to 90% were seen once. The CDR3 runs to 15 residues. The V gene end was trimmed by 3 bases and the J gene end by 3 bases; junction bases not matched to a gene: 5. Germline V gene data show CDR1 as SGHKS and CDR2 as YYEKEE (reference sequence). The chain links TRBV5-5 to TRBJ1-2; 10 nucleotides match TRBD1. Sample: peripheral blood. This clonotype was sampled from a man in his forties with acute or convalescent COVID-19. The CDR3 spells CASSWRTGGDYGYTF. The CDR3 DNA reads TGTGCCAGCAGCTGGCGGACAGGGGGAGACTATGGCTACACCTTC.